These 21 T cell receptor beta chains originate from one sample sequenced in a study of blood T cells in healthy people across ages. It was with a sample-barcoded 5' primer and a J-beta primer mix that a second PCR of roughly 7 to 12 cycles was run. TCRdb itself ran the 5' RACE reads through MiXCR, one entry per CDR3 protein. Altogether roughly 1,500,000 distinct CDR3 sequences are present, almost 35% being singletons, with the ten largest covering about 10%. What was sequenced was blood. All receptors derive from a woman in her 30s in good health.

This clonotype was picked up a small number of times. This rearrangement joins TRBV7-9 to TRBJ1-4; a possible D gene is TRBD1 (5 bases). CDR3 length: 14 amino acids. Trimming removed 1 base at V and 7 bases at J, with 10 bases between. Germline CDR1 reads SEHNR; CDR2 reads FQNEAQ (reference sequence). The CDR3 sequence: CASSLDGGIEKLFF. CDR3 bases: TGTGCCAGCAGCTTAGATGGGGGAATTGAAAAACTGTTTTTT.

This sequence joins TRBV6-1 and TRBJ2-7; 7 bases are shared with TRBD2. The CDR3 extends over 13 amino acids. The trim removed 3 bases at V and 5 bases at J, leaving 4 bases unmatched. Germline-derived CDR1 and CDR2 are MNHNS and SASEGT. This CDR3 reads CASSEGLSNEQYF. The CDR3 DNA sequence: TGTGCCAGCAGTGAGGGACTATCAAACGAGCAGTACTTC.

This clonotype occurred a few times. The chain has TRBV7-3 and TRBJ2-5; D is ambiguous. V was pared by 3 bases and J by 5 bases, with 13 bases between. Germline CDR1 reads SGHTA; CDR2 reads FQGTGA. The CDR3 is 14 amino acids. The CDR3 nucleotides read TGTGCCAGCAGCTTTACCCACCGTGCGGAGACCCAGTACTTC. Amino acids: CASSFTHRAETQYF.

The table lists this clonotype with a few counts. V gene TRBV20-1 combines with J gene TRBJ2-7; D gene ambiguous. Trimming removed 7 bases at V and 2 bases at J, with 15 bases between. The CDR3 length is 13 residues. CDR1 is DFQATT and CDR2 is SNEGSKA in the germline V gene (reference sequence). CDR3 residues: CSVLSERAYEQYF. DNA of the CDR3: TGCAGTGTGCTTTCGGAGAGAGCCTACGAGCAGTACTTC.

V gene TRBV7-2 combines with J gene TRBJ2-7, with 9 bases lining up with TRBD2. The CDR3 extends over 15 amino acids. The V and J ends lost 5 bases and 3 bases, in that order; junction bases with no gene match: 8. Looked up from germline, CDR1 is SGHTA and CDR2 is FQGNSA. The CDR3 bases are TGTGCCAGCAGCGGGTTAGCGGGAGCCTACTACGAGCAGTACTTC. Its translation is CASSGLAGAYYEQYF.

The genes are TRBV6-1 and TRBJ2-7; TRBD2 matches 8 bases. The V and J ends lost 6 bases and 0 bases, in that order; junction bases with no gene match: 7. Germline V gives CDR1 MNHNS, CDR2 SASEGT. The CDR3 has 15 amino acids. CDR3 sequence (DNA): TGTGCCAGCAGGGGGGAGCGGGGGCCCTCCTACGAGCAGTACTTC. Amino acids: CASRGERGPSYEQYF.

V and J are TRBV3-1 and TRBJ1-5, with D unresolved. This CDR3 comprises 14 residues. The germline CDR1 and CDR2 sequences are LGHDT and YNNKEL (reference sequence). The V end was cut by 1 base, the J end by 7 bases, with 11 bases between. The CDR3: CASSQGMLGQPQHF. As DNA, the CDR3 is TGTGCCAGCAGCCAAGGGATGCTGGGGCAGCCCCAGCATTTT.

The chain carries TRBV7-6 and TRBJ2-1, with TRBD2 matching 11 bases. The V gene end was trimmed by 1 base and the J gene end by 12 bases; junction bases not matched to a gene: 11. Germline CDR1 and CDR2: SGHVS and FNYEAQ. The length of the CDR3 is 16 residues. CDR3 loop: CASSLGLAGPKGAQFF. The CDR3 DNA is TGTGCCAGCAGCTTAGGACTAGCGGGACCGAAGGGTGCGCAGTTCTTC.

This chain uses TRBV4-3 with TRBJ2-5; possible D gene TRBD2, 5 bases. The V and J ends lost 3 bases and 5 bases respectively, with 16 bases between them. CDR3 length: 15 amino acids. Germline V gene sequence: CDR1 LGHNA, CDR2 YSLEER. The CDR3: CASSHFARVSETQYF. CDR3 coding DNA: TGCGCCAGCAGCCATTTCGCGAGGGTTTCGGAGACCCAGTACTTC.

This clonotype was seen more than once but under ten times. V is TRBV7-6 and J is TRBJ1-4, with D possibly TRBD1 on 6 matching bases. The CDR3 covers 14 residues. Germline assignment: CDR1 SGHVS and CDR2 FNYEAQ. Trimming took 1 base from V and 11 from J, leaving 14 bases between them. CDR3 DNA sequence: TGTGCCAGCAGCTTAGAAGGGGGAGCCGGGAAACTGTTTTTT. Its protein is CASSLEGGAGKLFF.

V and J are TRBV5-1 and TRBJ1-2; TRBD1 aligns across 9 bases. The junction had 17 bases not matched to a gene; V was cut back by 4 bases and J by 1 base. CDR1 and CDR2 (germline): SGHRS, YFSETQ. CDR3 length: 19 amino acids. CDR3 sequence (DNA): TGCGCCAGCAGCCCCCTCCCCACAGGGGGCAAGACACTTAACTATGGCTACACCTTC. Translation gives CASSPLPTGGKTLNYGYTF.

The CDR3 loop reads CASSQPGQGDGYTF. Written as DNA, the CDR3 is TGTGCCAGCAGCCAACCCGGACAGGGTGATGGCTACACCTTC. The chain uses TRBV4-2 and TRBJ1-2, with 8 nucleotides matching TRBD1. The trim removed 2 bases at V and 6 bases at J, leaving 5 bases unmatched. The length of the CDR3 is 14 residues. Germline CDR1 LGHNA, CDR2 YNFKEQ.

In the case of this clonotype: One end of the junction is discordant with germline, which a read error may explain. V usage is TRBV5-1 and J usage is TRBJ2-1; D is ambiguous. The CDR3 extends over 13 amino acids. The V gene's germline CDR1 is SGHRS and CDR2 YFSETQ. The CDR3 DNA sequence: TGCGCCAACAGCGTGACGCGATTGGATGAGCAGTTCTTC. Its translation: CANSVTRLDEQFF. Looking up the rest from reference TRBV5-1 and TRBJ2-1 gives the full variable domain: KAGVTQTPRYLIKTRGQQVTLSCSPISGHRSVSWYQQTPGQGLQFLFEYFSETQRNKGNFPGRFSGRQFSNSRSEMNVSTLELGDSALYLCANSVTRLDEQFFGPGTRLTVL.

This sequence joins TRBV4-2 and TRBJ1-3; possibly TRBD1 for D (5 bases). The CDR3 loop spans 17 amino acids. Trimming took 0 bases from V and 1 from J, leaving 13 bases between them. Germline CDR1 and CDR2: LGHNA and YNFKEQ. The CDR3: CASSQDFLGGSGNTIYF. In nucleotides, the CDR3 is TGTGCCAGCAGCCAAGATTTTTTGGGGGGGTCTGGAAACACCATATATTTT.

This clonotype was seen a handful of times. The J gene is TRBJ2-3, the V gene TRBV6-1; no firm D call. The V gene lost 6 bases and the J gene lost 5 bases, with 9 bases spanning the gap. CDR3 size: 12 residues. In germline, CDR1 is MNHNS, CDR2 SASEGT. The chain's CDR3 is CASRHSGDTQYF. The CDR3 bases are TGTGCCAGCAGGCACAGTGGAGATACGCAGTATTTT.

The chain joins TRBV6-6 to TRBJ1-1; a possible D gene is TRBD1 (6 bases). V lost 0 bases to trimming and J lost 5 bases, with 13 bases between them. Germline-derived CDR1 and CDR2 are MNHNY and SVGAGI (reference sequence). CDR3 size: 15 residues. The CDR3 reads CASSYSDSLGTEAFF. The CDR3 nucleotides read TGTGCCAGCAGTTACTCGGACAGTTTGGGAACTGAAGCTTTCTTT.

CDR3 coding DNA: TGTGCCAGCAGGGAGGCCCCCCGCACTAGCGGGCACACAGATACGCAGTATTTT. This gives the protein CASREAPRTSGHTDTQYF. The chain uses TRBV6-1 and TRBJ2-3; TRBD2 matches 9 bases. The CDR3 is 18 amino acids. J lost 2 bases, V lost 6 bases, and 15 bases had no gene match. Germline V gene lookup returns CDR1 MNHNS and CDR2 SASEGT.

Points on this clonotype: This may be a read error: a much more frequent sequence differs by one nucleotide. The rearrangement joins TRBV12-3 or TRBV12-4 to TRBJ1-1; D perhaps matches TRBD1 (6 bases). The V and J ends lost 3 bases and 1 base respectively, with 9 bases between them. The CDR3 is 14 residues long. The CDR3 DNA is TGTGCCAGCAGTTTTCAGGGGTCGAACACTGAAGCTTTCTTT. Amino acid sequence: CASSFQGSNTEAFF.

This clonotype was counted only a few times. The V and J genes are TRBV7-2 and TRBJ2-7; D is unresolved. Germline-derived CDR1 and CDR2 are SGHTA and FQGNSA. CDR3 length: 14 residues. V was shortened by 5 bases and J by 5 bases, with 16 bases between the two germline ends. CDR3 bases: TGTGCCAGCAGCCCCGGACCCAGTTCTGACGAGCAGTACTTC. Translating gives CASSPGPSSDEQYF.

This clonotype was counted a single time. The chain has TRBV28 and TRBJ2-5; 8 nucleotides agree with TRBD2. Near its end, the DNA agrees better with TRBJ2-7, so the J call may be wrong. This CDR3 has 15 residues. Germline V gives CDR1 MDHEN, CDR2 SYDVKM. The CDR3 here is CASSLSGREIYEQYF. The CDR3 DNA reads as TGTGCCAGCAGTCTCAGCGGGAGAGAGATATACGAGCAGTACTTC.

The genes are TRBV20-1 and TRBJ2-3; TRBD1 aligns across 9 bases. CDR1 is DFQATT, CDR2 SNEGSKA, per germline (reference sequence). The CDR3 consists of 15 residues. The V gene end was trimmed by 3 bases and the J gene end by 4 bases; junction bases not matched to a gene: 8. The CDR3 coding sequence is TGCAGTGCTAGGGGGGGACAGGGTTCGGCAGATACGCAGTATTTT. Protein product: CSARGGQGSADTQYF.